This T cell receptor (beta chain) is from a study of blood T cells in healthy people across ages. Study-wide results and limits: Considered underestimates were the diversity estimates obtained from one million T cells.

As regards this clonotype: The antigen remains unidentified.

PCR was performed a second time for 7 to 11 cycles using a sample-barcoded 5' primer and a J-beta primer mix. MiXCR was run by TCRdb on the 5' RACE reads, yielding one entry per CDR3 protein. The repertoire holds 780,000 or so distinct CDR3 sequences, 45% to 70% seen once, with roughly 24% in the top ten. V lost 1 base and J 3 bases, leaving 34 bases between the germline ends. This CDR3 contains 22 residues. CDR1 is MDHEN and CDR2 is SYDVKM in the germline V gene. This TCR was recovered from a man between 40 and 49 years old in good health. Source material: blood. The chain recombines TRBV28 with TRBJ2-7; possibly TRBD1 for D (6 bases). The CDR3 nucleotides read TGTGCCAGCAGTTTATTTTGGGCCATTAAAAACGGGACACTCACGGCTGACTACGAGCAGTACTTC. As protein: CASSLFWAIKNGTLTADYEQYF. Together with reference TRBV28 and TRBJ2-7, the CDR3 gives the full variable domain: DVKVTQSSRYLVKRTGEKVFLECVQDMDHENMFWYRQDPGLGLRLIYFSYDVKMKEKGDIPEGYSVSREKKERFSLILESASTNQTSMYLCASSLFWAIKNGTLTADYEQYFGPGTRLTVT.